This TCR beta chain derives from a study of T cells after somatic rescue of genetic block. Sequenced by immunoSEQ multiplex PCR; TCRdb stores in-frame clones only, minus some. The sample contains roughly 110,000 clones, about nine tenths of which appear only once. This CDR3 is 14 amino acids long. The V end lost 3 bases, the J end lost 4 bases, and 13 bases lay between the germline ends. CDR1 SGDLS and CDR2 YYNGEE come from the germline V gene. This rearrangement joins TRBV9 to TRBJ1-2, with D perhaps TRBD1 (5 bases). The TCR sequence derives from a woman aged 18-29 years. Source material: peripheral blood mononuclear cells (PBMCs). CDR3 nucleotides: TGTGCCAGCAGCGGAGTAGGGGCTTTCTATGGCTACACCTTC. This gives the protein CASSGVGAFYGYTF.